The clone carrying this T cell receptor (beta chain) has a handful of counts. Its antigen is unknown. This specimen belongs to a study of human T cells and chemical hapten exposure. Across the whole study: Minor pooled library volume differences mainly drove per-sample TCR yield variation.

Trimming shortened V by 6 bases and J by 0 bases, and 17 bases separated the two germline ends. The length of the CDR3 is 16 residues. Germline values: CDR1 MDHEN, CDR2 SYDVKM. Unique molecular identifiers were affixed to discrete cDNA molecules within the library. Per the authors' pipeline: Counts of TCRs in each sample centred on a median of 95,638 and extended from around 25,000 to 690,000. One entry per CDR3 protein, called by TCRdb with MiXCR from the RACE reads. The V and J calls and clone size are TCRdb's, not the authors'. The sample shows 130,000 or so distinct CDR3 sequences, approximately 9.5% of them seen only once. Study observations and caveats: After DPC sensitization, TCRs above 1 in 1000 frequency showed no change.

Time point specified: healthy volunteer bleed at 2 weeks. Total RNA was isolated from unfractionated whole blood. This TCR came from a male donor in good health. Some clones in this sample may be carry-over from other donors' samples. The rearrangement joins TRBV28 to TRBJ1-2; TRBD1 might be the D (5 bases). Sequencing was carried out using whole blood. CDR3 sequence: CASRGPGTQANYGYTF. The CDR3 DNA follows: TGTGCCAGCAGGGGGCCCGGGACGCAAGCTAACTATGGCTACACCTTC.